The 25 T cell receptor beta chains below all came from one sample that was sequenced in a study of T-cell memory formation after mild COVID-19. TCRdb called the 5' RACE reads again in MiXCR, with one record for every CDR3 protein. Of fewer than 250,000 distinct CDR3 sequences listed, 15% are singletons. The sequenced sample consisted of PBMCs or a T cell subset sorted from them (not recorded which). Source of these receptors: an adult woman who had mild COVID-19 (a few samples of this study predate the infection). Cell type and time point are not known.

This clonotype was seen ten or more times. The J gene is TRBJ1-1, the V gene TRBV6-5; 8 bases agree with TRBD1. The V gene end was trimmed by 4 bases and the J gene end by 6 bases; junction bases not matched to a gene: 4. This CDR3 is built from 13 residues. Germline-derived CDR1 and CDR2 are MNHEY and SVGAGI. Here the CDR3 reads CASSSTGAAEAFF. The CDR3 DNA reads as TGTGCCAGCAGTTCGACAGGGGCGGCTGAAGCTTTCTTT.

The rearrangement joins TRBV18 to TRBJ2-7; the D gene could be TRBD1 or TRBD2 (5 bases each). Germline loops: CDR1 KGHSH, CDR2 LQKENI. This CDR3 has 15 residues. V shed 2 bases and J shed 7 bases, with 18 bases lying between them. The CDR3 nucleotides read TGTGCCAGCTCACCAGAAAACAGGTTGGGGGAAGAGCAGTACTTC. Translating it yields CASSPENRLGEEQYF.

This clonotype was counted only a few times. The V call is TRBV7-9, the J call TRBJ1-2, with D possibly being TRBD1 (6 bases). The CDR3 consists of 14 residues. Per germline, CDR1 SEHNR and CDR2 FQNEAQ (reference sequence). Trimming removed 2 bases from V and 4 bases from J, with 11 bases in between. The CDR3 DNA is TGTGCCAGCAGCTTAAAGGGGGGACCCTATGGCTACACCTTC. This codes for CASSLKGGPYGYTF.

This chain joins TRBV5-1 and TRBJ2-7; D call uncertain. CDR1 and CDR2 from the germline V gene are SGHRS and YFSETQ. This CDR3 region has 15 residues. V lost 3 bases, J lost 3 bases, and 16 bases lay in between. DNA of the CDR3: TGCGCCAGCAGCTACGTCCCTTATTCTAACTACGAGCAGTACTTC. Translating it yields CASSYVPYSNYEQYF. Supplemented by reference TRBV5-1 and TRBJ2-7, the full variable domain reads KAGVTQTPRYLIKTRGQQVTLSCSPISGHRSVSWYQQTPGQGLQFLFEYFSETQRNKGNFPGRFSGRQFSNSRSEMNVSTLELGDSALYLCASSYVPYSNYEQYFGPGTRLTVT.

This clonotype was counted only a few times. The chain links TRBV7-8 to TRBJ2-7; D remains unclear. The ends were cut back, 4 bases at V and 2 bases at J, with 9 bases in the middle. From germline, CDR1 is SGHVS and CDR2 FQNEAQ. The CDR3 consists of 13 residues. The CDR3 coding sequence is TGTGCCAGCAGCTACCGGATCCCCTACGAGCAGTACTTC. It encodes CASSYRIPYEQYF.

This clonotype was counted only a few times. The J gene is TRBJ1-1, the V gene TRBV30; perhaps TRBD1 as D (5 bases). From germline, CDR1 is GTSNPN and CDR2 SVGIG (reference sequence). This CDR3 comprises 13 residues. The V gene lost 2 bases and the J gene lost 0 bases, with 7 bases spanning the gap. The CDR3, as DNA: TGTGCCTGGAGTCTACAGGTGAACACTGAAGCTTTCTTT. This translates into CAWSLQVNTEAFF.

The chain has TRBV6-2 or TRBV6-3 and TRBJ2-1, with TRBD2 identical over 7 bases. CDR1 and CDR2 (germline): MNHEY, SVGEGT. The length of the CDR3 is 14 residues. The trim removed 3 bases at V and 5 bases at J, leaving 4 bases unmatched. The CDR3, as DNA: TGTGCCAGCAGTTATCTAGCGGAAAACAATGAGCAGTTCTTC. Its translation: CASSYLAENNEQFF.

This clonotype was seen more than once but under ten times. The CDR3: CAISDGQGRNYGYTF. CDR3 DNA: TGTGCCATCAGTGATGGACAGGGGAGGAACTATGGCTACACCTTC. V gene TRBV10-3 combines with J gene TRBJ1-2, with 9 bases aligning to TRBD1. Losses at the gene ends were 3 bases for V and 2 bases for J; bases not matched to a gene: 4. Germline CDR1 ENHRY, CDR2 SYGVKD. This CDR3 contains 15 residues.

V is TRBV30 and J is TRBJ1-6, with D hard to call. Germline V gene data show CDR1 as GTSNPN and CDR2 as SVGIG (reference sequence). With 1 base removed from V and 3 bases from J, the gap between germline ends came to 10 bases. This CDR3 region has 15 residues. CDR3 loop: CAWSGRSFYNSPLHF. Written as DNA, the CDR3 is TGTGCCTGGAGTGGACGGAGTTTCTATAATTCACCCCTCCACTTT.

In this sample, this clonotype turned up once. The chain has TRBV6-2 or TRBV6-3 and TRBJ2-2, with a weak D call TRBD2 (6 bases). The CDR3 consists of 15 residues. V was pared by 2 bases and J by 6 bases, with 13 bases between. The germline gives CDR1 MNHEY, CDR2 SVGEGT. CDR3 coding DNA: TGTGCCAGCAGTTACCCCGGGAGTACCTCCGGGGAGCTGTTTTTT. The encoded protein is CASSYPGSTSGELFF.

The V gene is TRBV12-3 or TRBV12-4, the J gene TRBJ2-7; D might be TRBD1 (6 bases). V lost 6 bases to trimming and J lost 3 bases, with 12 bases between them. The CDR3 is made up of 13 amino acids. DNA for the CDR3: TGTGCCAGCAGCTTGGACAGCCACTACGAGCAGTACTTC. Translating gives CASSLDSHYEQYF.

This clonotype was observed a handful of times. In DNA, the CDR3 is TGTGCCATCAGTGAGAGGGGGGGATGGGATTCACCCCTCCACTTT. Amino acid sequence: CAISERGGWDSPLHF. This chain connects TRBV10-3 to TRBJ1-6; D is perhaps TRBD1 (6 bases). The CDR3 sequence is 15 residues long. V lost 2 bases, J lost 8 bases, and 13 bases lay in between. Germline CDR1 reads ENHRY; CDR2 reads SYGVKD.

This clonotype turned up a few times. CDR3 sequence: CASSKRTSTNYNEQFF. The CDR3 DNA sequence: TGTGCCAGCAGCAAACGGACTAGCACCAACTACAATGAGCAGTTCTTC. V gene TRBV7-8 combines with J gene TRBJ2-1; 8 bases line up with TRBD2. V lost 5 bases, J lost 3 bases, and 9 bases stayed unmatched. In germline, CDR1 is SGHVS, CDR2 FQNEAQ. The CDR3 length is 16 residues. The full variable domain, rest sourced from reference TRBV7-8 and TRBJ2-1, is GAGVSQSPRYKVAKRGQDVALRCDPISGHVSLFWYQQALGQGPEFLTYFQNEAQLDKSGLPSDRFFAERPEGSVSTLKIQRTQQEDSAVYLCASSKRTSTNYNEQFFGPGTRLTVL.

The V gene is TRBV7-3, the J gene TRBJ1-1; the match to TRBD1 covers 8 bases. Germline CDR1 and CDR2: SGHTA and FQGTGA. This CDR3 is 18 amino acids long. After removal of 4 bases from V and 1 base from J, the junction contained 14 bases not matched to a gene. CDR3: CASSSQGGDRRGNTEAFF. The CDR3 DNA is TGTGCCAGCAGCTCCCAGGGAGGGGACAGGAGGGGGAACACTGAAGCTTTCTTT.

This clonotype has a handful of counts. The chain uses TRBV5-6 and TRBJ2-1, with TRBD2 as a possible D gene (6 bases). The V gene's germline CDR1 is SGHDT and CDR2 YYEEEE. The CDR3 runs 16 residues. Trimming took 0 bases from V and 5 from J, leaving 15 bases between them. CDR3 amino acids: CASSLVDLGGDNEQFF. For the CDR3, the DNA is TGTGCCAGCAGCTTGGTGGACCTCGGAGGGGACAATGAGCAGTTCTTC.

The chain joins TRBV6-5 to TRBJ1-2; D gene ambiguous. The germline V gene has CDR1 MNHEY and CDR2 SVGAGI. With 2 bases removed from V and 7 bases from J, the gap between germline ends came to 17 bases. The CDR3 spans 15 residues. CDR3 in amino acids: CASSYEARGSGGYTF. The CDR3 nucleotides are TGTGCCAGCAGTTACGAGGCGCGGGGTTCCGGTGGCTACACCTTC.

This clonotype was counted a few times. This chain links TRBV29-1 with TRBJ1-3, with D possibly TRBD1 on 6 matching bases. Trimming shortened V by 6 bases and J by 0 bases, and 12 bases separated the two germline ends. The germline V gene has CDR1 SQVTM and CDR2 ANQGSEA. The CDR3 is made up of 14 amino acids. CDR3 in amino acids: CSVTGTDSGNTIYF. DNA of the CDR3: TGCAGCGTCACAGGGACCGACTCTGGAAACACCATATATTTT. The entire variable domain, with the rest obtained from reference TRBV29-1 and TRBJ1-3, is as follows: SAVISQKPSRDICQRGTSLTIQCQVDSQVTMMFWYRQQPGQSLTLIATANQGSEATYESGFVIDKFPISRPNLTFSTLTVSNMSPEDSSIYLCSVTGTDSGNTIYFGEGSWLTVV.

The chain combines TRBV29-1 with TRBJ1-6; a possible D gene is TRBD1 (5 bases). CDR1 is SQVTM and CDR2 is ANQGSEA in the germline V gene. The V gene lost 5 bases and the J gene lost 5 bases, with 13 bases spanning the gap. The CDR3 consists of 14 residues. The CDR3: CSVRIGANNSPLHF. CDR3 DNA sequence: TGCAGCGTTCGAATCGGGGCAAATAATTCACCCCTCCACTTT. Complete variable domain (other parts from reference TRBV29-1 and TRBJ1-6): SAVISQKPSRDICQRGTSLTIQCQVDSQVTMMFWYRQQPGQSLTLIATANQGSEATYESGFVIDKFPISRPNLTFSTLTVSNMSPEDSSIYLCSVRIGANNSPLHFGNGTRLTVT.

The chain employs TRBV7-6 and TRBJ2-3; D is unclear. Trimming left V 5 bases short and J 6 bases short, with 21 bases between. Germline V gene sequence: CDR1 SGHVS, CDR2 FNYEAQ. This CDR3 has 16 residues. The CDR3 DNA reads as TGTGCCAGCAGCCCCGGTTCAAGGCGCTTAAAGGATACGCAGTATTTT. Protein product: CASSPGSRRLKDTQYF.

Only a few counts were recorded for this clonotype. CDR3 residues: CASSLGQMVGEKLFF. CDR3 nucleotides: TGTGCCAGCAGCTTGGGACAGATGGTGGGTGAAAAACTGTTTTTT. This chain uses TRBV7-9 with TRBJ1-4; TRBD1 matches 7 bases. J was trimmed by 7 bases and V by 3 bases; bases with no gene match: 8. Germline V gene lookup returns CDR1 SEHNR and CDR2 FQNEAQ (reference sequence). The CDR3 spans 15 residues.

This clonotype was counted a few times. The chain recombines TRBV11-2 with TRBJ1-2; D remains unclear. The ends were cut back, 1 base at V and 2 bases at J, with 11 bases in the middle. CDR3 length: 15 residues. Germline assignment: CDR1 SGHAT and CDR2 FQNNGV. CDR3 DNA: TGTGCCAGCAGCTTAGTAGGAGGCGGAAACTATGGCTACACCTTC. Protein sequence: CASSLVGGGNYGYTF.

This clonotype came up many times. The chain employs TRBV15 and TRBJ2-1; D is unclear. The V and J ends lost 4 bases and 0 bases respectively, with 13 bases between them. Germline V lookup: CDR1 LNHNV, CDR2 YYDKDF (reference sequence). The CDR3 length is 16 residues. Here the CDR3 reads CATSIPGPSSYNEQFF. For the CDR3, the DNA is TGTGCCACCAGCATTCCAGGCCCCAGCTCCTACAATGAGCAGTTCTTC.

J is TRBJ1-6 and V is TRBV12-3 or TRBV12-4; D gene unclear. The CDR3 has 14 amino acids. Deletions cut 5 bases from V and 10 bases from J, with 15 bases between. CDR3 nucleotides: TGTGCCAGCAGTCCTTGGGGAGAAGACTCACCCCTCCACTTT. It translates to CASSPWGEDSPLHF.

This clonotype has just a few counts. The chain links TRBV6-5 to TRBJ1-1; D may be TRBD1 (5 bases). V dropped 6 bases and J dropped 8 bases, with 10 bases sitting between them. Germline V gives CDR1 MNHEY, CDR2 SVGAGI. The CDR3 runs 11 residues. CDR3 sequence reads: CASSRGIEAFF. The CDR3 DNA sequence: TGTGCCAGCAGCCGGGGGATCGAAGCTTTCTTT.

The rearrangement links TRBV29-1 to TRBJ2-2; possibly TRBD1 for D (6 bases). V lost 7 bases to trimming and J lost 0 bases, with 12 bases between them. The CDR3 runs to 14 residues. Germline CDR1 is SQVTM and CDR2 is ANQGSEA. The CDR3 region has the DNA TGCAGCGGACGACAGGAGACGAACACCGGGGAGCTGTTTTTT. Encoded protein: CSGRQETNTGELFF.